This TCR beta chain was captured by sequencing in a study of cytomegalovirus exposure and HLA in healthy donors. Study-wide points: Common viral pathogens (according to a later analysis) appeared linked to several of the most significant clusters. A missense DCLRE1C variant was associated with V- and J-gene trimming of TCR beta chains in a later analysis, and an independent cohort replicated the association. Clonal expansion was found to be greater in HLA-associated TCR beta chains than in equally common others in a later analysis.

Each donor was healthy, and each was a bone marrow donor. Germline V gives CDR1 SGDLS, CDR2 YYNGEE. V shed 2 bases and J 0 bases; nucleotides not matched to a gene: 4. The CDR3 has 16 residues. For this clone: Its antigen is undetermined.

The PCR used 60 Vbeta and 13 Jbeta primers. Generated by immunoSEQ multiplex PCR, the TCRdb table keeps only in-frame clones and is missing some. The sample contains roughly 130,000 clones, 80% of which appear only once. This TCR was recovered from a male donor in good health and CMV-seronegative. The chain couples TRBV9 to TRBJ2-1; 8 nucleotides line up with TRBD2. Source material: PBMCs. CDR3 region: CASSVERGSSYNEQFF. CDR3 DNA sequence: TGTGCCAGCAGCGTCGAGCGGGGGAGCTCCTACAATGAGCAGTTCTTC.